The entry below describes one T cell receptor (beta chain). The specificity of this receptor is unknown. No per-base quality is available; no much larger clone lies one base away. The sample originates from a study of cytomegalovirus exposure and HLA in healthy donors (dated by TCRdb to 2016 to 2017). For context, the study as a whole: In an earlier analysis of some 550 of the donors, approximately 260 Gb of sequence data and approximately 100 million unique TCR beta sequences from about 180 million T cells were reported. HLA typing covered class I and class II loci at four-digit resolution. An early release covering roughly 600 HLA-typed donors comprised around 300 gigabases of sequencing data and 85 million or so unique TCR sequences. Donor age, sex, ethnicity and CMV serostatus were collected together with the repertoire data. Rather than using new phenotypic data, the later analysis identified candidate immune exposures from TCR beta sequences and from how often those sequences occurred across donors. High-throughput TCR immunosequencing, statistical association of individual TCRs with disease status, and machine learning were combined to predict cytomegalovirus infection status. Across approximately 420 genotyped donors of the cohort, an average of roughly 200,000 unique TCR beta nucleotide sequences per donor were sequenced, and 15% to 20% of those sequences were non-productive. All discovery cohort repertoires had been generated on a single sequencing platform. Four or five DR-DQ haplotypes were handled as single units for association and clustering because linkage in the cohort was strong. A later analysis re-examined previously published TCR beta repertoires from hundreds of donors and added high-resolution HLA genotyping to investigate patterns of TCR occurrence. The number of typed donors differed by locus: roughly 629-640 for A, B, C, DRB1 and DQB1; some 500 for DQA1; 606 for DPA1; and 400 to 480 for DPB1. A separate validation cohort of some 130 different subjects was used in addition to the roughly 720-subject first cohort. The study was designed to test whether signatures of past pathogen exposure could be identified by cataloging public T cell receptors. An earlier analysis of 500 to 750 of the donors applied high-throughput TCR beta sequencing to assess whether each TCR beta V gene segment acted as functional or pseudogenic. The genetic ancestry cluster associated with self-reported Caucasian donors included over 65% of the approximately 430 genotyped donors. Using immunosequencing, the study profiled T cell repertoires from 640 or so subjects and related those repertoires to cytomegalovirus serostatus. In a later genetic analysis, genome-wide SNP genotypes for about 60% of the 666 donors were used, and that subset was treated as a discovery cohort.

The study at large found these results: In a later analysis, TCR association rates were found to vary across HLA loci, with the most associated TCRs seen for DRB1 alleles and the fewest for HLA-C alleles. In a later analysis, HLA-associated TCR beta chains showed more clonal expansion and lower generation probabilities than non-associated chains that were equally common. For the cohort, immune exposure information was limited to CMV serostatus. When HLA alleles, especially DR and DQ, strongly co-occurred, TCR associations were difficult to assign to individual alleles. According to a later analysis, parvovirus B19, influenza, CMV and Epstein-Barr virus appeared linked to several top co-occurrence clusters. HLA typing was unavailable for some donors at each locus, so association tests used only the typed subset. Compared with the approximately 600-donor mean, donors in an Asian-associated ancestry cluster had fewer N-insertions in productive TCRs, according to a later genetic analysis. Cytomegalovirus status was reported to be diagnosed by the classifier with high specificity and sensitivity in both the original and validation cohorts. V-gene and J-gene trimming of TCR beta chains was associated with a missense DCLRE1C variant in a later genetic analysis, and the association was replicated in an independent cohort. A cluster of highly shared sequence variants was judged likely to represent a technical artifact of the sequencing pipeline. A further reported finding was that TCR beta sequences accurately predicted the HLA-A and HLA-B alleles for most subjects in the first cohort. Because counts were too low, about 18 rarely observed V segments, including chromosome 9 orphons, were excluded from the earlier analysis of some 540 of the donors. The study gave a list of about 160 TCR beta chains associated with cytomegalovirus. The authors suggested that the approach could potentially be extended to other disease states and immunological phenotypes. In vitro tests confirmed that a few of the cytomegalovirus-associated TCR beta chains recognize cytomegalovirus antigens. According to a later analysis, most CMV-associated TCR beta chains appeared to be HLA-restricted, and the HLA associations seemed to be driven largely by CMV exposure. Linkage disequilibrium might explain the correlated functional status among segregating V segments, but an unknown experimental factor could not be ruled out. Broadly in line with IMGT annotations, most TCR beta V segments showed up in productive rearrangements about 87% or about 30% of the time in an earlier analysis of 450 to 750 of the donors. At a false discovery rate of 0.05, a later analysis linked 16,000 or so TCR beta sequences to specific HLA alleles. Sequencing depth was assumed to be roughly uniform across donors in the presence/absence analyses, though that assumption may not hold. Most TCR sequences were observed very rarely across donors, whereas some public TCRs were present in many individuals. Only TCR beta chains were sequenced in this cohort, and the absence of alpha or paired-chain data limited detectable features.

The library was prepared using the immunoSEQ multiplex PCR assay. A mixture of 60 forward primers for TCR Vbeta segments and 13 reverse primers for TCR Jbeta segments was used in the multiplex PCR. The CDR3 region of rearranged TCR beta genes was amplified from genomic DNA by a multiplex PCR assay. Amplified TCR beta libraries were sequenced as 87-base-pair reads on the Illumina HiSeq System. For the original study's pipeline: A later analysis counted about 82 million unique TCR beta chains across the 666 repertoires, and 10 million to 11 million of these chains were shared by at least two donors. Raw reads were error-corrected and collapsed into unique sequences by a nearest-neighbor algorithm in which closely related sequences were merged to remove PCR and sequencing errors. To assign V, D and J gene segments, CDR3 sequences were aligned to IMGT reference sequences. For a sequence to be retained, at least a six-nucleotide match to both a V gene segment and a J gene segment was required. Rearrangements were classified as productive when the CDR3 lacked stop codons and remained in frame with V and J, and all other rearrangements were classified as non-productive. CDR3 was defined by IMGT convention, running from the second conserved V-encoded cysteine to the conserved J-encoded phenylalanine. The earlier analysis of about 640 of the donors excluded any sequence lacking an unambiguous match to a single V gene segment. In an earlier analysis of 450 to 700 of the donors, V segments were called functional above 56.7% productive rearrangements and were called segregating when the between-donor standard deviation exceeded 5%. A statistical classification framework was developed to diagnose cytomegalovirus status using the catalog of TCR beta chain sequences. In a later analysis, TCR nucleotide sequences were compared against IMGT/GENE-DB human TR gene sequences so that V and J genes could be assigned. A later analysis assigned CDR3 sequences and most-parsimonious VDJ recombination scenarios with the TCRdist pipeline. In a later analysis, each TCR beta chain was defined by its CDR3 amino acid sequence together with its V-gene family, and reads without a unique V-gene family were excluded. To address suspected cross-contamination and a sequencing artifact, a later analysis removed over 500 highly shared, low-generation-probability nucleotide sequences. In a later analysis, a clonal expansion index was calculated for each public chain from normalized within-repertoire ranks of inferred template counts. In a later analysis, generation probabilities were computed using a VDJ recombination model fitted to out-of-frame rearrangements, and the results were checked against IGoR. Hypergeometric tests were used in a later analysis to score TCR-TCR, TCR-HLA and TCR-CMV co-occurrence, with a repertoire-size bias correction applied to the TCR pairs. A later analysis estimated false discovery rates by permuting HLA or CMV assignments 20 times. In a later analysis, co-occurring TCRs were grouped using DBSCAN, and TCRdist sequence similarity was added for clustering within HLA-allele-positive subsets. Repertoires with fewer than 30,000 or more than 120,000 public chains, plus five repertoires with anomalous nucleotide sharing, were excluded from co-occurrence clustering. Not all clones reach the TCRdb copy of this immuneACCESS table, which keeps in-frame sequences only. Checked studies attribute under half of the gap to unresolved V genes and leave the rest unexplained. D and trimming come from the DNA, and the V and J calls and clone size come from that table. The sample contains 100,000 to 150,000 clones, about four fifths of them found a single time. The ten largest clones represent roughly 3.5% of the sample.

The cohort consisted of 666 healthy bone marrow donors. Cohort members were all nominally healthy when sampled, although unrecorded immune exposures were likely present. The donor tested CMV seronegative, placing the donor among the 350 or so seronegative members of the cohort. A peripheral blood sample was provided by each donor, and peripheral blood mononuclear cells were used for TCR beta sequencing. The Qiagen DNeasy Blood Extraction Kit was used to extract genomic DNA from the blood cell samples. This clonotype originated in a middle-aged man in good health and CMV-seronegative. The specimen sequenced was PBMCs.

The nucleotides read TGTGCCAGCTTACGGACAGGGAACACTGAAGCTTTCTTT. It is translated as CASLRTGNTEAFF. Recombination connected TRBV18 to TRBJ1-1; 7 central nucleotides agree with TRBD1. Counted from cysteine to phenylalanine, this CDR3 has 13 amino acids. Only the CDR3 DNA stays, 39 bases, in frame from base 1. Ends trimmed: V by 7 bases, J by 1 base; bases unmatched to a gene: 3. The germline V gene supplies CDR1 KGHSH and CDR2 LQKENI.